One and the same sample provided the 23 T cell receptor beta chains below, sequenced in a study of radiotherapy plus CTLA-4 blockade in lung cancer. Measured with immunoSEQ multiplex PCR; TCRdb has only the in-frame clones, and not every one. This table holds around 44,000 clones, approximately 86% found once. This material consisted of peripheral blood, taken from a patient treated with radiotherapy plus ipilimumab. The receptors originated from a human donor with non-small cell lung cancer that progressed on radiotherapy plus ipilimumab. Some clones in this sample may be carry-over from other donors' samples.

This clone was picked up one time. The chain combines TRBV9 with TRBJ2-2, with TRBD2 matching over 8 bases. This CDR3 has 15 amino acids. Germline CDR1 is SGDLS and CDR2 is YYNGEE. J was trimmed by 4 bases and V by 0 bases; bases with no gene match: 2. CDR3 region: CASSVALAVTGELFF. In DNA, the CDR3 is TGTGCCAGCAGCGTAGCACTAGCGGTCACCGGGGAGCTGTTTTTT.

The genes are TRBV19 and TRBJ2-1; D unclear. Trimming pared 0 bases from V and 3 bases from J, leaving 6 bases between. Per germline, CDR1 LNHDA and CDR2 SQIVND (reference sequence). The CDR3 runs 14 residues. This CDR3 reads CASSIDNSYNEQFF. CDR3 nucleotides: TGTGCCAGTAGTATAGATAACAGCTACAATGAGCAGTTCTTC.

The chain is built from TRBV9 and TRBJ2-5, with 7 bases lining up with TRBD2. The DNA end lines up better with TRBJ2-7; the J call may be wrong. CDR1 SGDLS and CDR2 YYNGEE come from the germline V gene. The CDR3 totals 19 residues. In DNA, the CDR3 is TGTGCCAGCAGCCCACATGAGGGGCGGGGGAACCCTGGGCCTCACGAGCAGTACTTC. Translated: CASSPHEGRGNPGPHEQYF.

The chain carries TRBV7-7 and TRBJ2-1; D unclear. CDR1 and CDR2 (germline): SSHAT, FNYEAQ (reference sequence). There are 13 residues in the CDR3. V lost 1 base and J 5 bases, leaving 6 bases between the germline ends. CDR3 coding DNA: TGTGCCAGCAGCTTAGGGCCGAACAATGAGCAGTTCTTC. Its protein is CASSLGPNNEQFF.

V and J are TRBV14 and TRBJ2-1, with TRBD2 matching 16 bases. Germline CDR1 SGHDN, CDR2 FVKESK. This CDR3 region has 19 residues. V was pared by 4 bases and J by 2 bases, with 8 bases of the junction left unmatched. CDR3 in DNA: TGTGCCAGCAGCCGGATGGGGACTAGCGGGGGGGGAGCCTACAATGAGCAGTTCTTC. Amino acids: CASSRMGTSGGGAYNEQFF.

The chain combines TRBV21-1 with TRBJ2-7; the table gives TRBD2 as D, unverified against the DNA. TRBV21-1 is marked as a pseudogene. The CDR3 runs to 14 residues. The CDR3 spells CASMGSGTSYEQYF. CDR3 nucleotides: TGTGCCAGCATGGGTAGCGGGACTTCCTACGAGCAGTACTTC.

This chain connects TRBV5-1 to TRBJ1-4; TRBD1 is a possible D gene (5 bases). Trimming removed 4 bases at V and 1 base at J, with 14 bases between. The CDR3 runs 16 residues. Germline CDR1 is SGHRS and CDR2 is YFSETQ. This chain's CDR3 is CASSRNPGQTNEKLFF. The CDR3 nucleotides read TGCGCCAGCAGCCGTAACCCAGGGCAAACTAATGAAAAACTGTTTTTT.

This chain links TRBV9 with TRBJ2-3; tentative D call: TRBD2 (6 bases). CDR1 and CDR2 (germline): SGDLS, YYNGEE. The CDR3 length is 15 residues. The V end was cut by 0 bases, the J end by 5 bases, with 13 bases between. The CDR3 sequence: CASSVVEGLGDTQYF. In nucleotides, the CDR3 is TGTGCCAGCAGCGTAGTGGAGGGATTAGGAGATACGCAGTATTTT.

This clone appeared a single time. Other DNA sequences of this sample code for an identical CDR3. As DNA, the CDR3 is TGTGCCAGCAGTACCTCTTTATCCGGGGGAGGCAATCAGCCCCAGCATTTT. Amino acid sequence: CASSTSLSGGGNQPQHF. The rearrangement joins TRBV27 to TRBJ1-5; TRBD1 might be the D (5 bases). Deletions cut 5 bases from V and 2 bases from J, with 19 bases between. The CDR3 is 17 amino acids. Per germline, CDR1 MNHEY and CDR2 SMNVEV (reference sequence).

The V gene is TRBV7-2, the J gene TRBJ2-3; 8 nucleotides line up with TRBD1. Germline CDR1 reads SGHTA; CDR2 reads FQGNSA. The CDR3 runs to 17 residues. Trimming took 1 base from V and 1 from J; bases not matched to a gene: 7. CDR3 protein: CASSLVSTGVRTDTQYF. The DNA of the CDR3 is TGTGCCAGCAGCTTAGTTTCGACAGGGGTCCGCACAGATACGCAGTATTTT.

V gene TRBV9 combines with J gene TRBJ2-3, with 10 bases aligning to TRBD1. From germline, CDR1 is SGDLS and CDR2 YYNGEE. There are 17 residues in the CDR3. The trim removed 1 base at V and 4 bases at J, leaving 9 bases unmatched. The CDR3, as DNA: TGTGCCAGCAGCGTAACCCCGGGACAGGGGATTTCAGATACGCAGTATTTT. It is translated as CASSVTPGQGISDTQYF.

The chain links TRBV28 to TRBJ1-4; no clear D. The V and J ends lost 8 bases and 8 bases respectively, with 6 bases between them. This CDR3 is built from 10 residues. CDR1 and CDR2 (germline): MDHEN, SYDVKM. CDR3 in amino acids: CASLREKLFF. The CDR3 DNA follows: TGTGCCAGCTTGCGAGAAAAACTGTTTTTT.

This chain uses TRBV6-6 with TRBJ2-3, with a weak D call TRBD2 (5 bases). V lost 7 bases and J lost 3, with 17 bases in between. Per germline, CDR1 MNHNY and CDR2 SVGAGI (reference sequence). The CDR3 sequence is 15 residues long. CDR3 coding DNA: TGTGCCAGCACCCGACGGCGGGTTTTAACAGATACGCAGTATTTT. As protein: CASTRRRVLTDTQYF.

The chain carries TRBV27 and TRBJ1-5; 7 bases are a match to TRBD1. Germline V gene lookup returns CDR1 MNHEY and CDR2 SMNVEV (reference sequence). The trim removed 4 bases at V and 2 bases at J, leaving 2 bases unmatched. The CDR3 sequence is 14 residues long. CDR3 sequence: CASSYTGGNQPQHF. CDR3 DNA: TGTGCCAGCAGTTACACAGGGGGCAATCAGCCCCAGCATTTT.

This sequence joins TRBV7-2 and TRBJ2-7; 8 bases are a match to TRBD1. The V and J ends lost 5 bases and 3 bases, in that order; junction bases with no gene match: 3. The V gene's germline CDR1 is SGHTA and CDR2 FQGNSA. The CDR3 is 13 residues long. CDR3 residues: CASSAGTGYEQYF. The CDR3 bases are TGTGCCAGCAGCGCCGGGACAGGCTACGAGCAGTACTTC.

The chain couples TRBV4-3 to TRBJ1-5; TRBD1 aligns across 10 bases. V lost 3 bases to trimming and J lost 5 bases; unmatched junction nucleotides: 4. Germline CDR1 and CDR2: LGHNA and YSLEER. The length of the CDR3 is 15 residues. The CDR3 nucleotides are TGCGCCAGCAGCCAGCACGGACAGGGGGATCAGCCCCAGCATTTT. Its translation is CASSQHGQGDQPQHF.

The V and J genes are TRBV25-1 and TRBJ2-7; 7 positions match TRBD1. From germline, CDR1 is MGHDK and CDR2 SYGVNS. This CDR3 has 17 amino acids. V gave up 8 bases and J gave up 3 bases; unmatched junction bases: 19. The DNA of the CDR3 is TGTGCCAGCGGTTCTGGTTTTTCCGGGACAGCCTTCTACGAGCAGTACTTC. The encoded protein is CASGSGFSGTAFYEQYF.

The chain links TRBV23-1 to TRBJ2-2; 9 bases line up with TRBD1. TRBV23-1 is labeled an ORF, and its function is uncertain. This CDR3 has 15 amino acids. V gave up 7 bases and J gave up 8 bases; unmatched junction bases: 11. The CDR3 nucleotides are TGCGCCAGCACGTTTGGACAGGGGTTAACTGGGGAGCTGTTTTTT. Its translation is CASTFGQGLTGELFF.

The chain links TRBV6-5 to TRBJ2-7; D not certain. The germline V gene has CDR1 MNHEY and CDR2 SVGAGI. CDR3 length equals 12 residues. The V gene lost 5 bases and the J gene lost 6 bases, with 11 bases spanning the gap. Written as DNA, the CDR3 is TGTGCCAGCAGTGAGACTTTAACCGAGCAGTACTTC. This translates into CASSETLTEQYF.

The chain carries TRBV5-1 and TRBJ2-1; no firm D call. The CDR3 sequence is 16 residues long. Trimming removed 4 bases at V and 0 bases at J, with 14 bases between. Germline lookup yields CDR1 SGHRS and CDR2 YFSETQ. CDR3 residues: CASSRNPRSSYNEQFF. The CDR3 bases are TGCGCCAGCAGCCGGAACCCTAGGAGCTCCTACAATGAGCAGTTCTTC.

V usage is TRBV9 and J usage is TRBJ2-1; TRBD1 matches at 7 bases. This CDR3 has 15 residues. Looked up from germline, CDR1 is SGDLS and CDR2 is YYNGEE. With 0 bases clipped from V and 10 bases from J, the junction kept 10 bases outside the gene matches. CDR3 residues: CASSVGAGGSLEQFF. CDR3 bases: TGTGCCAGCAGCGTAGGTGCAGGGGGATCTTTAGAGCAGTTCTTC.

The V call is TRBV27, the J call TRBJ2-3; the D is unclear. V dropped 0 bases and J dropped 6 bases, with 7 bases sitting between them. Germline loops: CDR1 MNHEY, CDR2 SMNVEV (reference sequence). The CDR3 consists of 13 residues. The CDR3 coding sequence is TGTGCCAGCAGTTTATCGACACCCGATACGCAGTATTTT. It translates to CASSLSTPDTQYF.

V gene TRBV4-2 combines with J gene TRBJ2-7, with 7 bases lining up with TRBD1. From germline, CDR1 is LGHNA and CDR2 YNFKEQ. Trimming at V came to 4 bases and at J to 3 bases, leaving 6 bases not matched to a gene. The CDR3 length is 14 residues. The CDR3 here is CASSPAGTVYEQYF. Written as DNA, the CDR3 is TGTGCCAGCAGCCCCGCCGGGACAGTCTACGAGCAGTACTTC.